The 27 T cell receptor beta chains below come from one sample, sequenced in a study of cytomegalovirus exposure and HLA in healthy donors. The method was immunoSEQ multiplex PCR; TCRdb's version includes in-frame clones alone and lacks a portion of them. The sample holds 250,000 or so clones, roughly 90% seen once. Sequencing was carried out using PBMCs. The source is a man younger than 30 in good health and CMV-seropositive.

The V and J genes are TRBV29-1 and TRBJ1-4; TRBD1 aligns across 8 bases. V was clipped by 7 bases and J by 11 bases; unmatched bases: 30. Germline CDR1 and CDR2: SQVTM and ANQGSEA. This CDR3 spans 19 amino acids. The CDR3 sequence is CSAQAEGQVLGGVVGKLFF. The DNA of the CDR3 is TGCAGCGCCCAAGCCGAGGGACAGGTCCTTGGGGGTGTTGTGGGTAAACTGTTTTTT.

The V gene is TRBV28, the J gene TRBJ1-5, with unresolved D. The CDR3 sequence is 16 residues long. Germline assignment: CDR1 MDHEN and CDR2 SYDVKM. V gave up 8 bases and J gave up 2 bases, with 19 bases separating them. CDR3 sequence: CASLIQGSRGNQPQHF. The CDR3 DNA follows: TGTGCCAGCCTGATACAAGGGTCAAGGGGCAATCAGCCCCAGCATTTT.

This chain joins TRBV23-1 and TRBJ1-4, with D unclear. TRBV23-1 has ORF status, its function being uncertain. The CDR3 extends over 16 amino acids. Deletions cut 6 bases from V and 9 bases from J, with 23 bases between. The CDR3 DNA reads as TGCGCCAGCAGCCACACCTCAAACATTGGGGTTAAAAAACTGTTTTTT. It translates to CASSHTSNIGVKKLFF.

V is TRBV4-3 and J is TRBJ2-2; 7 bases are a match to TRBD1. The CDR3 is made up of 15 amino acids. Germline V gene lookup returns CDR1 LGHNA and CDR2 YSLEER. V lost 5 bases and J lost 1; bases outside the gene matches: 4. The CDR3 spells CASSAGTVNTGELFF. CDR3 bases: TGCGCCAGCAGCGCAGGGACAGTGAACACCGGGGAGCTGTTTTTT.

As to this clone: The same CDR3 also results from other DNA sequences found in this sample. J is TRBJ2-1 and V is TRBV5-1, with D unresolved. V was cut by 0 bases and J by 7 bases, with 5 bases left in between. The CDR3 is 12 amino acids. Germline V gives CDR1 SGHRS, CDR2 YFSETQ. The CDR3 DNA follows: TGCGCCAGCAGCTTGGAAGTTAATGAGCAGTTCTTC. This encodes CASSLEVNEQFF. The full variable domain, rest sourced from reference TRBV5-1 and TRBJ2-1, is KAGVTQTPRYLIKTRGQQVTLSCSPISGHRSVSWYQQTPGQGLQFLFEYFSETQRNKGNFPGRFSGRQFSNSRSEMNVSTLELGDSALYLCASSLEVNEQFFGPGTRLTVL.

The chain joins TRBV30 to TRBJ1-3; D is undetermined. The CDR3 runs to 13 residues. V was trimmed by 0 bases and J by 4 bases, leaving 7 bases between them. Looked up from germline, CDR1 is GTSNPN and CDR2 is SVGIG (reference sequence). The CDR3 nucleotides are TGTGCCTGGAGTGTAAATTGGGGAAACACCATATATTTT. Translating it yields CAWSVNWGNTIYF.

On this clone: The sample carries other DNA sequences with the same CDR3. The chain uses TRBV2 and TRBJ2-7; 13 positions match TRBD2. The CDR3 has 14 residues. Germline assignment: CDR1 SNHLY and CDR2 FYNNEI. V lost 6 bases to trimming and J lost 4 bases; unmatched junction nucleotides: 3. The CDR3 DNA reads as TGTGCCAGCAGCGGACTAGCGGGAGTTTACGAGCAGTACTTC. It codes for CASSGLAGVYEQYF.

This clone was recorded once. The chain uses TRBV7-8 and TRBJ2-7, with 10 bases that match TRBD1. Unmatched junction bases numbered 5, after V lost 5 bases and J lost 4 bases. The CDR3 length is 14 residues. CDR1 SGHVS and CDR2 FQNEAQ come from the germline V gene. For the CDR3, the DNA is TGTGCCAGCAGCGGCACGGGACAGGGGTACGAGCAGTACTTC. This gives the protein CASSGTGQGYEQYF.

This chain joins TRBV5-1 and TRBJ2-5, with D possibly matching TRBD1 (6 bases). Germline-derived CDR1 and CDR2 are SGHRS and YFSETQ. V was pared by 4 bases and J by 1 base, with 14 bases between. CDR3 length: 15 amino acids. The CDR3 reads CASSQTGGLQETQYF. In DNA, the CDR3 is TGCGCCAGCAGCCAGACAGGCGGGCTCCAAGAGACCCAGTACTTC. Full variable domain (remainder filled in from reference TRBV5-1 and TRBJ2-5): KAGVTQTPRYLIKTRGQQVTLSCSPISGHRSVSWYQQTPGQGLQFLFEYFSETQRNKGNFPGRFSGRQFSNSRSEMNVSTLELGDSALYLCASSQTGGLQETQYFGPGTRLLVL.

V is TRBV2 and J is TRBJ1-1, with D hard to call. CDR1 and CDR2 (germline): SNHLY, FYNNEI. Trimming cost V 10 bases and J 1 base, with 13 bases left between them. CDR3 length: 13 amino acids. The CDR3 nucleotides are TGTGCCACCAAGTGGCCGACGAACACTGAAGCTTTCTTT. Translated, it gives CATKWPTNTEAFF. The full variable domain, in which reference TRBV2 and TRBJ1-1 provide the parts outside the CDR3, is EPEVTQTPSHQVTQMGQEVILRCVPISNHLYFYWYRQILGQKVEFLVSFYNNEISEKSEIFDDQFSVERPDGSNFTLKIRSTKLEDSAMYFCATKWPTNTEAFFGQGTRLTVV.

The gene calls are TRBV15 and TRBJ2-7; 14 bases line up with TRBD2. The CDR3 is 17 residues long. The junction had 10 bases not matched to a gene; V was cut back by 2 bases and J by 7 bases. CDR1 and CDR2 (germline): LNHNV, YYDKDF (reference sequence). This chain's CDR3 is CATSRWTSGRNRGEQYF. The CDR3 DNA is TGTGCCACCAGCAGATGGACTAGCGGGAGGAATAGGGGGGAGCAGTACTTC.

The rearrangement joins TRBV6-5 to TRBJ2-7, with a tentative D call TRBD2 (5 bases). Per the germline V gene, CDR1 is MNHEY and CDR2 is SVGAGI. The CDR3 covers 13 residues. V lost 2 bases and J lost 7, with 12 bases in between. The CDR3 sequence: CASSYGYPGEQYF. For the CDR3, the DNA is TGTGCCAGCAGTTACGGCTACCCGGGGGAGCAGTACTTC.

This chain uses TRBV9 with TRBJ2-3; perhaps TRBD1 as D (6 bases). The V end lost 0 bases, the J end lost 8 bases, and 13 bases lay between the germline ends. The germline V gene has CDR1 SGDLS and CDR2 YYNGEE. The CDR3 is made up of 14 amino acids. The CDR3 sequence: CASSVDQGRVTQYF. The CDR3 region has the DNA TGTGCCAGCAGCGTAGATCAGGGGCGGGTTACGCAGTATTTT.

This chain connects TRBV19 to TRBJ1-4; D unclear. The CDR3 is 14 residues long. The V end lost 5 bases, the J end lost 10 bases, and 17 bases lay between the germline ends. Germline CDR1 is LNHDA and CDR2 is SQIVND (reference sequence). CDR3 sequence (DNA): TGTGCCAGTAGTGTCGGAAGCCCGTTAGGAAAACTGTTTTTT. This gives the protein CASSVGSPLGKLFF.

The genes are TRBV10-2 and TRBJ2-7; the D gene is possibly TRBD1 (6 bases). The CDR3 runs 11 residues. The ends were cut back, 6 bases at V and 6 bases at J, with 9 bases in the middle. Germline CDR1 reads WSHSY; CDR2 reads SAAADI. This CDR3 reads CASRTGGEQYF. CDR3 DNA sequence: TGCGCCAGCAGGACAGGCGGCGAGCAGTACTTC.

This sequence joins TRBV5-1 and TRBJ2-1, with 14 bases matching TRBD2. The CDR3 consists of 18 residues. CDR1 SGHRS and CDR2 YFSETQ come from the germline V gene. J was trimmed by 4 bases and V by 4 bases; bases with no gene match: 10. The CDR3: CASSKQQGLAGAYNEQFF. CDR3 nucleotide sequence: TGCGCCAGCAGCAAGCAACAGGGACTAGCGGGGGCGTACAATGAGCAGTTCTTC. Full variable domain (outside the CDR3, taken from reference TRBV5-1 and TRBJ2-1): KAGVTQTPRYLIKTRGQQVTLSCSPISGHRSVSWYQQTPGQGLQFLFEYFSETQRNKGNFPGRFSGRQFSNSRSEMNVSTLELGDSALYLCASSKQQGLAGAYNEQFFGPGTRLTVL.

The chain combines TRBV6-1 with TRBJ2-1; 9 bases match TRBD2. This CDR3 has 14 residues. With V trimmed by 1 base and J by 8 bases, 3 bases remained unmatched. CDR1 MNHNS and CDR2 SASEGT come from the germline V gene. The CDR3 region is CASSEGRTSDEQFF. For the CDR3, the DNA is TGTGCCAGCAGTGAAGGACGGACTAGCGATGAGCAGTTCTTC.

This clone has more than one count but fewer than ten. The chain couples TRBV10-3 to TRBJ1-3; D is ambiguous. The V end was cut by 4 bases, the J end by 4 bases, with 11 bases between. CDR1 and CDR2 (germline): ENHRY, SYGVKD. The CDR3 is 14 residues long. This CDR3 reads CAISVSRRGNTIYF. CDR3 DNA: TGTGCCATCAGTGTTTCTAGAAGGGGAAACACCATATATTTT.

The chain links TRBV2 to TRBJ2-3; 10 positions match TRBD2. The CDR3 is 17 residues long. After removal of 3 bases from V and 3 bases from J, the junction contained 9 bases not matched to a gene. Germline CDR1 SNHLY, CDR2 FYNNEI. DNA for the CDR3: TGTGCCAGCAGTGACGAGCGGGAGGGCCGGGGGACAGATACGCAGTATTTT. Protein: CASSDEREGRGTDTQYF. The variable domain in full, with the rest retrieved from reference TRBV2 and TRBJ2-3, is EPEVTQTPSHQVTQMGQEVILRCVPISNHLYFYWYRQILGQKVEFLVSFYNNEISEKSEIFDDQFSVERPDGSNFTLKIRSTKLEDSAMYFCASSDEREGRGTDTQYFGPGTRLTVL.

The chain carries TRBV27 and TRBJ1-5, with D unresolved. This CDR3 is 15 amino acids long. CDR1 MNHEY and CDR2 SMNVEV come from the germline V gene (reference sequence). V was clipped by 7 bases and J by 0 bases, with 13 bases between them. The CDR3 protein is CASTPSGYSNQPQHF. The CDR3 bases are TGTGCCAGCACCCCCTCCGGATATAGCAATCAGCCCCAGCATTTT.

As regards this clone: The same CDR3 arises from other DNA sequences in this sample as well. V is TRBV6-5 and J is TRBJ1-2; unclear D gene. Germline loops: CDR1 MNHEY, CDR2 SVGAGI. V was cut by 2 bases and J by 2 bases, with 6 bases left in between. The CDR3 is 13 amino acids. CDR3 DNA sequence: TGTGCCAGCAGTTACAGTGGCAACTATGGCTACACCTTC. Its protein is CASSYSGNYGYTF.

As for this clone: Additional DNA sequences in this sample encode the identical CDR3. This chain joins TRBV4-1 and TRBJ2-7, with a possible D match to TRBD2 (6 bases). The CDR3 is made up of 14 amino acids. Trimming removed 4 bases at V and 2 bases at J, with 12 bases between. Germline V lookup: CDR1 MGHRA, CDR2 YSYEKL. The CDR3 DNA is TGCGCCAGCAGCCTAGGGACTGGGACCTACGAGCAGTACTTC. Its protein is CASSLGTGTYEQYF.

The chain is built from TRBV11-2 and TRBJ2-1; 12 nucleotides agree with TRBD1. Germline CDR1 and CDR2: SGHAT and FQNNGV. This CDR3 is 16 amino acids long. J lost 6 bases, V lost 5 bases, and 8 bases had no gene match. This CDR3 reads CASSRGGQGAVNEQFF. The DNA for the CDR3 is TGTGCCAGCAGCCGCGGGGGACAGGGGGCGGTCAATGAGCAGTTCTTC. Variable domain in full (rest from reference TRBV11-2 and TRBJ2-1): EAGVAQSPRYKIIEKRQSVAFWCNPISGHATLYWYQQILGQGPKLLIQFQNNGVVDDSQLPKDRFSAERLKGVDSTLKIQPAKLEDSAVYLCASSRGGQGAVNEQFFGPGTRLTVL.

The CDR3 loop is CASSSQGIVETQYF. CDR3 in DNA: TGTGCCAGCAGTAGCCAGGGAATTGTGGAGACCCAGTACTTC. The chain combines TRBV6-5 with TRBJ2-5; weak D call: TRBD1 (5 bases). V was clipped by 5 bases and J by 5 bases, with 15 bases between them. CDR1 is MNHEY, CDR2 SVGAGI, per germline. The CDR3 covers 14 residues.

This chain links TRBV11-2 with TRBJ2-3; D is undetermined. Germline loops: CDR1 SGHAT, CDR2 FQNNGV. V was cut by 2 bases and J by 2 bases, with 8 bases left in between. The CDR3 covers 14 residues. CDR3 sequence: CASSLTGFTDTQYF. The CDR3 DNA follows: TGTGCCAGCAGCTTAACGGGCTTCACAGATACGCAGTATTTT.

The table lists this clone with a count of one. The chain links TRBV30 to TRBJ1-1; possible D gene TRBD1, 5 bases. The length of the CDR3 is 15 residues. Germline CDR1 reads GTSNPN; CDR2 reads SVGIG (reference sequence). Trimming removed 0 bases from V and 4 bases from J, with 15 bases in between. The CDR3 nucleotides are TGTGCCTGGAGTGTACTGGGGCAGGGAATCACTGAAGCTTTCTTT. Amino acids: CAWSVLGQGITEAFF.

Concerning this clone itself: The conserved phenylalanine or tryptophan normally closing the CDR3 is absent here, so this likely arose from a read error. The limits of the CDR3 on the DNA are not certain, so only TCRdb's listed CDR3 is given. The chain has TRBV5-1 and TRBJ2-7; no DNA check was done on the table's D call, TRBD2. The CDR3 region is 12 residues in length, termini included. Per germline, CDR1 SGHRS and CDR2 YFSETQ. CDR3 amino acids: CASSEELAGPPG.